Listed here are 23 T cell receptor beta chains from one sample, sequenced in a study of neoadjuvant anti-PD-1 for oral cavity cancer (TCRdb year 2021). The library was generated by the immunoSEQ multiplex PCR assay. Imported from immuneACCESS, the table was reduced by TCRdb to in-frame sequences with V and J called. These copies leave out some clones; in studies compared against another copy, an unresolved V gene accounts for under half, and the cause of the remainder is not known. The sample table shows about 72,000 clones, and about 85% are seen once. The ten largest make up roughly 3.5% of the sample. Explained via the paper, the time point label denotes: after neoadjuvant nivolumab, at surgical resection. The sequenced sample was PBMCs, obtained after nivolumab (anti-PD-1) treatment. The receptors derive from a person aged 35 to 85 with oral cavity squamous cell carcinoma.

The chain has TRBV28 and TRBJ2-7; D may be TRBD2 (6 bases). This CDR3 contains 15 residues. V lost 6 bases and J lost 0, with 15 bases in between. CDR1 MDHEN and CDR2 SYDVKM come from the germline V gene. The CDR3 nucleotides are TGTGCCAGCAGCTCAAGTGGGGGGAACTCCTACGAGCAGTACTTC. The encoded protein is CASSSSGGNSYEQYF.

V gene TRBV6-4 combines with J gene TRBJ2-3; TRBD2 aligns across 10 bases. V lost 4 bases to trimming and J lost 4 bases; unmatched junction nucleotides: 5. CDR1 is MRHNA, CDR2 SNTAGT, per germline. The CDR3 length is 15 residues. CDR3 sequence reads: CASSVSSGSADTQYF. As DNA, the CDR3 is TGTGCCAGCAGTGTTTCTAGCGGGAGTGCAGATACGCAGTATTTT.

The J gene is TRBJ1-1, the V gene TRBV30; TRBD1 aligns across 9 bases. Germline assignment: CDR1 GTSNPN and CDR2 SVGIG (reference sequence). The CDR3 is 14 residues long. Unmatched junction bases numbered 6, after V lost 2 bases and J lost 5 bases. The CDR3 sequence is CAWSLGQGLTEAFF. The CDR3 DNA follows: TGTGCCTGGAGTCTGGGACAGGGTTTAACTGAAGCTTTCTTT.

The V call is TRBV30, the J call TRBJ2-3; 7 bases match TRBD2. After removal of 3 bases from V and 1 base from J, the junction contained 7 bases not matched to a gene. Germline V lookup: CDR1 GTSNPN, CDR2 SVGIG (reference sequence). This CDR3 contains 15 residues. The CDR3 here is CAWRTAGRGTDTQYF. CDR3 nucleotide sequence: TGTGCCTGGAGGACAGCGGGGAGGGGCACAGATACGCAGTATTTT.

The chain is built from TRBV5-1 and TRBJ2-3, with TRBD2 matching 8 bases. V lost 3 bases and J lost 0; bases outside the gene matches: 9. This CDR3 region has 17 residues. Germline lookup yields CDR1 SGHRS and CDR2 YFSETQ. This CDR3 is CASSWGRTSPSTDTQYF. CDR3 in DNA: TGCGCCAGCAGCTGGGGGCGGACTAGCCCTAGCACAGATACGCAGTATTTT.

The chain has TRBV6-5 and TRBJ2-7; a weak D match, TRBD1 (6 bases). The CDR3 has 14 residues. Trimming left V 5 bases short and J 2 bases short, with 13 bases between. Germline V CDR1 and CDR2: MNHEY, SVGAGI. The CDR3 coding sequence is TGTGCCAGCAGTCCTTATGAGGGGGCCTACGAGCAGTACTTC. The encoded protein is CASSPYEGAYEQYF.

J is TRBJ2-7 and V is TRBV4-1; 13 nucleotides match TRBD2. The CDR3 is made up of 17 amino acids. The ends lost 4 bases at V and 2 bases at J; junction bases unmatched: 8. The germline gives CDR1 MGHRA, CDR2 YSYEKL. The CDR3 nucleotides are TGCGCCAGCAGCCCGACCCCGACTAGCGGGAGGCCCTACGAGCAGTACTTC. Its protein is CASSPTPTSGRPYEQYF.

The chain is built from TRBV19 and TRBJ2-5; 10 nucleotides line up with TRBD1. The CDR3 is 14 amino acids. CDR1 and CDR2 (germline): LNHDA, SQIVND (reference sequence). Germline trimming cut 5 bases from V and 5 bases from J; bases unmatched to any gene: 5. In DNA form, the CDR3 reads TGTGCCAGTAGTGACAGGGGGCGCTGGGAGACCCAGTACTTC. Its protein is CASSDRGRWETQYF.

The chain is built from TRBV5-1 and TRBJ2-5; 8 positions agree with TRBD2. This CDR3 is 14 amino acids long. Trimming cost V 0 bases and J 7 bases; bases outside gene matches: 5. CDR1 and CDR2 (germline): SGHRS, YFSETQ. The CDR3 coding sequence is TGCGCCAGCAGCTTGGGGGACGCGGGAGGGACCCAGTACTTC. This translates into CASSLGDAGGTQYF.

The J gene is TRBJ1-5, the V gene TRBV6-5; no clear D. This CDR3 region has 16 residues. The germline V and J ends were trimmed by 3 bases and 1 base, with 13 bases remaining between them. The germline CDR1 and CDR2 sequences are MNHEY and SVGAGI. The CDR3 here is CASSYRIPVSNQPQHF. DNA for the CDR3: TGTGCCAGCAGTTATAGGATTCCGGTAAGCAATCAGCCCCAGCATTTT.

A remark on this clone: A far larger clone differs by one base, so this is likely a read error. Other DNA sequences in the same sample also yield this CDR3. The chain uses TRBV7-6 and TRBJ2-2; 12 nucleotides align to TRBD1. CDR1 is SGHVS, CDR2 FNYEAQ, per germline. J lost 5 bases, V lost 4 bases, and 2 bases had no gene match. The CDR3 consists of 15 residues. The CDR3, as DNA: TGTGCCAGCAGCTCGGGACAGGGGGCAACCGGGGAGCTGTTTTTT. Amino acids: CASSSGQGATGELFF.

The chain is built from TRBV9 and TRBJ2-2; 8 nucleotides match TRBD2. The CDR3 has 15 amino acids. The V gene's germline CDR1 is SGDLS and CDR2 YYNGEE. J was trimmed by 4 bases and V by 2 bases; bases with no gene match: 4. CDR3 sequence: CASSVGLAGTGELFF. The CDR3 nucleotides read TGTGCCAGCAGCGTTGGGCTAGCGGGCACCGGGGAGCTGTTTTTT.

The genes are TRBV27 and TRBJ2-2, with D tentatively TRBD2 (6 bases). The CDR3 has 15 amino acids. V dropped 7 bases and J dropped 5 bases, with 17 bases sitting between them. The germline V gene has CDR1 MNHEY and CDR2 SMNVEV (reference sequence). The CDR3 protein is CASNPGTLGTGELFF. For the CDR3, the DNA is TGTGCCAGCAACCCGGGGACTCTGGGAACCGGGGAGCTGTTTTTT.

The V gene is TRBV10-3, the J gene TRBJ2-1; 13 bases align to TRBD2. CDR1 and CDR2 (germline): ENHRY, SYGVKD. The CDR3 is 15 amino acids. J lost 1 base, V lost 6 bases, and 0 bases had no gene match. The CDR3 DNA follows: TGTGCCATCAGGGGACTAGCGGGATCCTACAATGAGCAGTTCTTC. Translating it yields CAIRGLAGSYNEQFF.

The chain joins TRBV30 to TRBJ1-5, with 9 positions matching TRBD1. Germline V CDR1 and CDR2: GTSNPN, SVGIG (reference sequence). The V gene end was trimmed by 4 bases and the J gene end by 10 bases; junction bases not matched to a gene: 8. CDR3 length: 13 residues. Here the CDR3 reads CAWNRDRVGPQHF. Written as DNA, the CDR3 is TGTGCCTGGAATCGGGACAGGGTAGGACCCCAGCATTTT.

The J gene is TRBJ2-3, the V gene TRBV30; TRBD2 matches 12 bases. The V and J ends lost 0 bases and 4 bases, in that order; junction bases with no gene match: 2. Germline V gives CDR1 GTSNPN, CDR2 SVGIG (reference sequence). This CDR3 has 15 amino acids. CDR3 nucleotide sequence: TGTGCCTGGAGTGTCGCTAGCGGGAGGGCAGATACGCAGTATTTT. Protein sequence: CAWSVASGRADTQYF.

This clone was seen just once. The chain joins TRBV7-3 to TRBJ2-1, with 7 bases fitting TRBD2. V lost 1 base, J lost 10 bases, and 4 bases stayed unmatched. The CDR3 has 13 residues. Germline values: CDR1 SGHTA, CDR2 FQGTGA. As DNA, the CDR3 is TGTGCCAGCAGCTTAATGGGCGGGAGAGAGCAGTTCTTC. Amino acid sequence: CASSLMGGREQFF.

V usage is TRBV28 and J usage is TRBJ2-7, with D possibly being TRBD2 (6 bases). The CDR3 contains 14 residues. Germline loops: CDR1 MDHEN, CDR2 SYDVKM. V was trimmed by 7 bases and J by 3 bases, leaving 16 bases between them. The CDR3 DNA sequence: TGTGCCAGCACCATGGGGAGGAATGGCTACGAGCAGTACTTC. Amino acids: CASTMGRNGYEQYF.

The sample holds one count of this clone. The gene calls are TRBV19 and TRBJ2-1, with 8 bases lining up with TRBD2. The CDR3 is 17 residues long. CDR1 and CDR2 (germline): LNHDA, SQIVND (reference sequence). Trimming at V came to 0 bases and at J to 0 bases, leaving 4 bases not matched to a gene. The CDR3 sequence: CASSIELSGSSYNEQFF. The CDR3 DNA reads as TGTGCCAGTAGTATAGAGTTGAGCGGGAGCTCCTACAATGAGCAGTTCTTC.

The table lists this clone with a count of one. The rearrangement joins TRBV21-1 to TRBJ1-1; the tabulated D call, TRBD1, remains unverified against the DNA. TRBV21-1 is tagged as a pseudogene. The CDR3 runs 16 residues. The CDR3 nucleotides read TGTGCCAGCTTCTACCAGACAGGGAACATGAACACTGAAGCTTTCTTT. It encodes CASFYQTGNMNTEAFF.

The rearrangement joins TRBV30 to TRBJ2-3, with 10 bases lining up with TRBD2. Trimming cost V 5 bases and J 3 bases; bases outside gene matches: 5. The germline CDR1 and CDR2 sequences are GTSNPN and SVGIG (reference sequence). CDR3 size: 14 residues. CDR3 amino acids: CAWSRAGGTDTQYF. CDR3 DNA: TGTGCCTGGTCCCGAGCGGGAGGGACAGATACGCAGTATTTT.

This rearrangement joins TRBV2 to TRBJ2-1; D might be TRBD1 or TRBD2, each matching 5 bases. The CDR3 spans 15 residues. Germline values: CDR1 SNHLY, CDR2 FYNNEI. V was clipped by 1 base and J by 6 bases, with 13 bases between them. The CDR3 nucleotides are TGTGCCAGCAGTGAAGGTCGGGACCTCGGCAATGAGCAGTTCTTC. It specifies CASSEGRDLGNEQFF.

This chain connects TRBV11-2 to TRBJ2-1, with D perhaps TRBD2 (6 bases). CDR3 length: 15 amino acids. Between the trimmed V and J ends, which lost 5 bases and 0 bases, there was a span of 11 bases. Germline V gene data show CDR1 as SGHAT and CDR2 as FQNNGV. The CDR3 nucleotides are TGTGCCAGCAGCCCGGCGGACTACTCCTACAATGAGCAGTTCTTC. Translated, it gives CASSPADYSYNEQFF.